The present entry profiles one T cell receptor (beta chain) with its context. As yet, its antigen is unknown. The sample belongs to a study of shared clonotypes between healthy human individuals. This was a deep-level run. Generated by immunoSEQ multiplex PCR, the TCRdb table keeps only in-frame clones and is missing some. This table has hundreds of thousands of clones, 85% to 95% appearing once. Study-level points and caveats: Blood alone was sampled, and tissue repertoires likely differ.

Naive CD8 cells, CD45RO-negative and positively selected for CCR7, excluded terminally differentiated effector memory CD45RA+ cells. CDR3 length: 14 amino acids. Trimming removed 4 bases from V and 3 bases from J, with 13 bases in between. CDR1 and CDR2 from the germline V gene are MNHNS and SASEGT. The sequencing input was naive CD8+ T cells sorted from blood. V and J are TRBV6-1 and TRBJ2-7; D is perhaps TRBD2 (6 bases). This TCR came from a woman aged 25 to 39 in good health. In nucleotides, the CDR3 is TGTGCCAGCAGTGGGGAGGTCTCCTACTACGAGCAGTACTTC. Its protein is CASSGEVSYYEQYF.